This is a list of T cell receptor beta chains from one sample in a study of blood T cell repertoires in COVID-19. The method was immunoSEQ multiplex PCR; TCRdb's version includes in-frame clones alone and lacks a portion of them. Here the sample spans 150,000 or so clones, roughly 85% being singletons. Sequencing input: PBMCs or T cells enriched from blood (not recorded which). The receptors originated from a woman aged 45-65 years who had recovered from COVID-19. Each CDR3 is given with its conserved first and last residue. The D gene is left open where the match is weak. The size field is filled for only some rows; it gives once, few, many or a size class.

CDR3: CASSISQTNTGELFF
DNA: TGTGCCAGTAGTATATCGCAGACGAACACCGGGGAGCTGTTTTTT
V: TRBV19
J: TRBJ2-2
D: NA
size: NA

CDR3: CASSRQGVDEQYF
DNA: TGTGCCAGCAGTAGACAGGGGGTGGACGAGCAGTACTTC
V: TRBV27
J: TRBJ2-7
D: TRBD1
size: NA

CDR3: CSVDRTGTDYGYTF
DNA: TGCAGCGTTGACAGGACAGGGACCGACTATGGCTACACCTTC
V: TRBV29-1
J: TRBJ1-2
D: TRBD1
size: once

CDR3: CAWSQRGQPQHF
DNA: TGTGCCTGGAGTCAACGGGGACAGCCCCAGCATTTT
V: TRBV30
J: TRBJ1-5
D: NA
size: NA

CDR3: CASRGQGNSPLHF
DNA: TGTGCCAGCAGGGGACAGGGCAATTCACCCCTCCACTTT
V: TRBV27
J: TRBJ1-6
D: TRBD1
size: NA

CDR3: CASSRDRDYGYTF
DNA: TGCGCCAGCAGCAGGGACAGGGACTATGGCTACACCTTC
V: TRBV5-1
J: TRBJ1-2
D: TRBD1
size: NA

CDR3: CASSFEAHTEAFF
DNA: TGTGCCAGCAGTTTTGAGGCTCACACTGAAGCTTTCTTT
V: TRBV27
J: TRBJ1-1
D: NA
size: NA

CDR3: CASSQDLRRETQYF
DNA: TGCGCCAGCAGCCAAGATCTGCGGAGGGAGACCCAGTACTTC
V: TRBV4-1
J: TRBJ2-5
D: NA
size: NA

CDR3: CASRPGGNNYGYTF
DNA: TGTGCCAGCAGACCCGGGGGGAACAACTATGGCTACACCTTC
V: TRBV6-5
J: TRBJ1-2
D: NA
size: NA

CDR3: CASYWFPEAFF
DNA: TGTGCCAGCTACTGGTTTCCTGAAGCTTTCTTT
V: TRBV6-5
J: TRBJ1-1
D: NA
size: NA

CDR3: CASRNTGGNTIYF
DNA: TGTGCCAGCAGGAATACAGGGGGAAACACCATATATTTT
V: TRBV28
J: TRBJ1-3
D: NA
size: NA

CDR3: CASSQEREKLFF
DNA: TGTGCCAGCAGCCAAGAAAGGGAGAAACTGTTTTTT
V: TRBV3-1/TRBV3-2
J: TRBJ1-4
D: NA
size: NA

CDR3: CASSSAGQGFAGGTEAFF
DNA: TGTGCCAGCAGCTCGGCGGGACAGGGGTTTGCAGGGGGCACTGAAGCTTTCTTT
V: TRBV7-9
J: TRBJ1-1
D: TRBD1
size: NA

CDR3: CATCRRASTGELFF
DNA: TGTGCCACCTGCCGGAGGGCTAGCACCGGGGAGCTGTTTTTT
V: TRBV6-5
J: TRBJ2-2
D: NA
size: once

CDR3: CASSVGTDFNYGYTF
DNA: TGTGCCAGCAGCGTGGGGACAGACTTTAACTATGGCTACACCTTC
V: TRBV9
J: TRBJ1-2
D: TRBD1
size: NA

CDR3: CASSQGQYNEQFF
DNA: TGCGCCAGCAGCCAGGGACAATACAATGAGCAGTTCTTC
V: TRBV5-1
J: TRBJ2-1
D: NA
size: NA

CDR3: CSARWASSYEQYF
DNA: TGCAGCGCCCGTTGGGCCAGCTCCTACGAGCAGTACTTC
V: TRBV29-1
J: TRBJ2-7
D: NA
size: NA

CDR3: CASRRSSGNTIYF
DNA: TGTGCCAGCAGAAGGAGCTCTGGAAACACCATATATTTT
V: TRBV6-5
J: TRBJ1-3
D: NA
size: NA

CDR3: CASSPGQGPYEQYF
DNA: TGCGCCAGCAGCCCTGGACAGGGACCGTACGAGCAGTACTTC
V: TRBV5-1
J: TRBJ2-7
D: TRBD1
size: NA

CDR3: CASSFAAGGYEQYF
DNA: TGTGCCAGCAGTTTTGCGGCGGGGGGCTACGAGCAGTACTTC
V: TRBV27
J: TRBJ2-7
D: TRBD2
size: NA

CDR3: CASSYSATGTSWDYGYTF
DNA: TGTGCCAGCAGTTACTCAGCCACAGGGACCTCCTGGGACTATGGCTACACCTTC
V: TRBV6-2/TRBV6-3
J: TRBJ1-2
D: NA
size: NA

CDR3: CASSTKTGGPSGANVLTF
DNA: TGTGCCAGTAGTACAAAGACAGGTGGACCCTCTGGGGCCAACGTCCTGACTTTC
V: TRBV19
J: TRBJ2-6
D: NA
size: NA

CDR3: CASSLGTGSNSPLHF
DNA: TGTGCCAGCAGCCTAGGGACAGGTAGCAATTCACCCCTCCACTTT
V: TRBV5-4
J: TRBJ1-6
D: TRBD1
size: NA

CDR3: CASSRLQANYGYTF
DNA: TGTGCCAGCAGTCGTTTACAGGCTAACTATGGCTACACCTTC
V: TRBV6-5
J: TRBJ1-2
D: NA
size: NA

CDR3: CASRRGQIDEQYF
DNA: TGTGCCAGCCGACGGGGACAGATCGACGAGCAGTACTTC
V: TRBV4-2
J: TRBJ2-7
D: TRBD1
size: few

CDR3: CASSQARLGQSNQPQHF
DNA: TGCGCCAGCAGCCAAGCACGTCTGGGACAAAGCAATCAGCCCCAGCATTTT
V: TRBV4-1
J: TRBJ1-5
D: NA
size: few

CDR3: CASSPPDFRAVTDTQYF
DNA: TGTGCCAGCAGCCCCCCGGACTTTAGGGCGGTCACAGATACGCAGTATTTT
V: TRBV21-1
J: TRBJ2-3
D: NA
size: NA

CDR3: CASGGSRAFYNEQFF
DNA: TGTGCCAGCGGGGGGTCACGAGCTTTCTACAATGAGCAGTTCTTC
V: TRBV25-1
J: TRBJ2-1
D: NA
size: NA

CDR3: CASSPSGGAMVEAFF
DNA: TGTGCCAGCAGCCCGAGTGGAGGGGCCATGGTTGAAGCTTTCTTT
V: TRBV11-2
J: TRBJ1-1
D: NA
size: many

CDR3: CASSPGRSSNQPQHF
DNA: TGTGCCAGCAGCCCTGGCAGGTCTAGCAATCAGCCCCAGCATTTT
V: TRBV7-2
J: TRBJ1-5
D: NA
size: NA

CDR3: CAISDPGLPRNEQFF
DNA: TGTGCCATCAGTGACCCGGGACTCCCTCGTAATGAGCAGTTCTTC
V: TRBV10-3
J: TRBJ2-1
D: NA
size: NA

CDR3: CASSRQVSSYNEQFF
DNA: TGTGCCAGCAGCCGACAGGTTAGCTCCTACAATGAGCAGTTCTTC
V: TRBV28
J: TRBJ2-1
D: NA
size: NA

CDR3: CASSHGKGQGNEKLFF
DNA: TGCGCCAGCAGCCACGGGAAGGGACAGGGCAATGAAAAACTGTTTTTT
V: TRBV4-1
J: TRBJ1-4
D: TRBD1
size: NA

CDR3: CASREKQGLDQPQHF
DNA: TGTGCCAGTAGGGAGAAACAGGGTTTAGATCAGCCCCAGCATTTT
V: TRBV19
J: TRBJ1-5
D: NA
size: NA

CDR3: CASSQVTGDEKLFF
DNA: TGCGCCAGCAGCCAAGTGACAGGGGATGAAAAACTGTTTTTT
V: TRBV4-1
J: TRBJ1-4
D: TRBD1
size: NA

CDR3: CASSQGVSPNEKLFF
DNA: TGCGCCAGCAGCCAAGGCGTTTCCCCTAATGAAAAACTGTTTTTT
V: TRBV4-1
J: TRBJ1-4
D: NA
size: NA

CDR3: CASSQDRDRGNTGELFF
DNA: TGTGCCAGCAGCCAAGATAGGGACAGGGGAAACACCGGGGAGCTGTTTTTT
V: TRBV4-2
J: TRBJ2-2
D: TRBD1
size: NA

CDR3: CASTSDRGREKLFF
DNA: TGTGCCAGCACCTCGGACAGGGGGCGTGAAAAACTGTTTTTT
V: TRBV6-5
J: TRBJ1-4
D: TRBD1
size: NA

CDR3: CASSPPGSELVKKLFF
DNA: TGTGCCAGCTCACCCCCCGGGTCGGAGTTAGTTAAAAAACTGTTTTTT
V: TRBV18
J: TRBJ1-4
D: NA
size: NA

CDR3: CASSESKVLAGEETQYF
DNA: TGCGCCAGCAGTGAGTCGAAGGTTCTAGCGGGGGAAGAGACCCAGTACTTC
V: TRBV10-2
J: TRBJ2-5
D: TRBD2
size: NA

CDR3: CSVEVRRAEAFF
DNA: TGCAGCGTTGAAGTCCGGCGGGCTGAAGCTTTCTTT
V: TRBV29-1
J: TRBJ1-1
D: NA
size: NA

CDR3: CASSARDRERDGYTF
DNA: TGTGCCAGTAGTGCCCGGGACAGGGAGAGGGATGGCTACACCTTC
V: TRBV19
J: TRBJ1-2
D: TRBD1
size: NA

CDR3: CASSVGTVSYNEQFF
DNA: TGTGCCAGCAGCGTAGGAACAGTGTCCTACAATGAGCAGTTCTTC
V: TRBV9
J: TRBJ2-1
D: NA
size: once

CDR3: CASSPPGRGNQPQHF
DNA: TGTGCCAGCTCACCACCGGGCAGGGGGAATCAGCCCCAGCATTTT
V: TRBV18
J: TRBJ1-5
D: TRBD1
size: NA

CDR3: CASSLRGGGYTF
DNA: TGTGCCAGCAGCTTAAGGGGGGGCGGCTACACCTTC
V: TRBV7-9
J: TRBJ1-2
D: NA
size: NA

CDR3: CAIRGTGGSYEQYF
DNA: TGTGCCATCAGGGGGACAGGGGGATCCTACGAGCAGTACTTC
V: TRBV10-3
J: TRBJ2-7
D: TRBD1
size: NA

CDR3: CASSAGAPGGTDTQYF
DNA: TGTGCCAGCAGCGCGGGGGCCCCGGGAGGCACAGATACGCAGTATTTT
V: TRBV11-3
J: TRBJ2-3
D: NA
size: once

CDR3: CVSSFVDLHEQYF
DNA: TGTGTCAGCAGTTTTGTAGATTTGCACGAGCAGTACTTC
V: TRBV28
J: TRBJ2-7
D: NA
size: NA

CDR3: CASGGNIQYF
DNA: TGTGCCAGCGGGGGGAACATTCAGTACTTC
V: TRBV28
J: TRBJ2-4
D: NA
size: NA

CDR3: CASSYRVGQGPTEAFF
DNA: TGTGCCAGCAGTTACAGGGTCGGACAGGGCCCCACTGAAGCTTTCTTT
V: TRBV6-5
J: TRBJ1-1
D: TRBD1
size: NA

CDR3: CASSIFLTNTGELFF
DNA: TGTGCCAGTAGTATTTTTCTTACGAACACCGGGGAGCTGTTTTTT
V: TRBV19
J: TRBJ2-2
D: NA
size: NA

CDR3: CASSSGEQETQYF
DNA: TGTGCCAGCAGCTCAGGGGAGCAAGAGACCCAGTACTTC
V: TRBV11-3
J: TRBJ2-5
D: NA
size: NA

CDR3: CASSLAGTGGRETQYF
DNA: TGTGCCAGCAGCTTGGCCGGGACAGGGGGCAGGGAGACCCAGTACTTC
V: TRBV5-5
J: TRBJ2-5
D: TRBD1
size: NA

CDR3: CASSEPLSTITEAFF
DNA: TGTGCCAGCAGTGAACCTCTATCGACAATAACCGAAGCTTTCTTT
V: TRBV6-1
J: TRBJ1-1
D: NA
size: NA

CDR3: CASSPDSYGYTF
DNA: TGCGCCAGCAGCCCAGACAGCTATGGCTACACCTTC
V: TRBV5-1
J: TRBJ1-2
D: NA
size: NA

CDR3: CAWSLVQGKQPQHF
DNA: TGTGCCTGGAGCTTGGTACAGGGCAAGCAGCCCCAGCATTTT
V: TRBV30
J: TRBJ1-5
D: NA
size: NA

CDR3: CASSPGQGRHEQFF
DNA: TGTGCCAGCAGCCCGGGACAGGGGAGGCATGAGCAGTTCTTC
V: TRBV5-4
J: TRBJ2-1
D: TRBD1
size: NA

CDR3: CASSVLAGVDEQFF
DNA: TGTGCCAGCAGCGTGCTAGCGGGAGTGGATGAGCAGTTCTTC
V: TRBV9
J: TRBJ2-1
D: TRBD2
size: NA

CDR3: CASSNSSTNEKLFF
DNA: TGTGCCAGCTCGAACAGCTCAACTAATGAAAAACTGTTTTTT
V: TRBV18
J: TRBJ1-4
D: NA
size: NA